The following is a T cell receptor (beta chain) sequence with its context. Its antigen is still unknown. This sample was included in a study of post-analysis software for immune sequencing data. Study-wide results and caveats: The study found TRBV5-6, TRBV5-1 and TRBV20-1 among about five TRBV segments more frequent in patients than controls. Diversity measured as normalized Chao1 was significantly lower in multiple sclerosis patients than in controls.

The authors incorporated unique molecular identifiers into the TCR beta cDNA libraries. TCRdb ran MiXCR on the PCR reads and lists one entry per CDR3 protein. The table lists around 440,000 distinct CDR3 sequences, under 55% of them singletons. Germline assignment: CDR1 MDHEN and CDR2 SYDVKM. After removal of 3 bases from V and 4 bases from J, the junction contained 5 bases not matched to a gene. The CDR3 is made up of 15 amino acids. Sequences were obtained from blood. The TCR comes from a girl aged 5 to 17 with multiple sclerosis. This chain joins TRBV28 and TRBJ2-3; 9 positions match TRBD2. The CDR3 spells CASSFIAGDADTQYF. The CDR3 nucleotides are TGTGCCAGCAGTTTCATAGCGGGAGATGCAGATACGCAGTATTTT.